This T cell receptor (beta chain) was sequenced in a study of blood T cell repertoires in COVID-19. Study background: Both acute and convalescent COVID-19 samples were obtained from the United States, Italy and Spain. PBMCs, B-cell-depleted T cells, or T cells provided the cDNA or gDNA that made up the material.

In the original analysis: Estimation of nucleated cell counts relied on the amplification of reference gene primers. Only in-frame clones appear in the TCRdb table, and some are missing; sequencing was by immunoSEQ multiplex PCR. V, J and clone size reflect that table, while D and trimming were determined from the DNA. This sample has around 130,000 clones, with over 80% found just once. The CDR3 consists of 16 residues. Germline values: CDR1 SGHVS, CDR2 FNYEAQ. V was shortened by 1 base and J by 0 bases, with 11 bases between the two germline ends. The gene calls are TRBV7-6 and TRBJ2-3, with D possibly being TRBD2 (5 bases). The TCR comes from a middle-aged man with active or convalescent COVID-19. Sequenced: peripheral blood. In nucleotides, the CDR3 is TGTGCCAGCAGCTTAGGAGGGCAGCTTAGCACAGATACGCAGTATTTT. Amino acid sequence: CASSLGGQLSTDTQYF.